What follows are 20 T cell receptor beta chains derived from one specimen sequenced in a study of CD8+ T cells in alopecia areata. In each case, RNA was isolated and then reverse transcribed into cDNA as the sequencing template. Generated by immunoSEQ multiplex PCR, the TCRdb table keeps only in-frame clones and is missing some. The table shows under 130,000 clones, with 55% occurring only once. Source material: CD4+ T cells sorted from blood. Receptors originate from a human donor in good health.

This clone was seen only a few times. The V call is TRBV9, the J call TRBJ2-3; a weak D match, TRBD2 (6 bases). Germline loops: CDR1 SGDLS, CDR2 YYNGEE. The CDR3 has 16 amino acids. The V and J ends lost 0 bases and 3 bases respectively, with 14 bases between them. The CDR3 DNA reads TGTGCCAGCAGCGTAGGTCTCCAGGGAGGAACAGATACGCAGTATTTT. Translated: CASSVGLQGGTDTQYF.

V and J are TRBV29-1 and TRBJ2-1; 9 nucleotides match TRBD2. Trimming at V came to 6 bases and at J to 4 bases, leaving 10 bases not matched to a gene. Germline CDR1 is SQVTM and CDR2 is ANQGSEA. CDR3 length: 15 amino acids. The CDR3 reads CSVGSGGNIYNEQFF. CDR3 DNA: TGCAGCGTGGGGAGCGGGGGGAATATTTACAATGAGCAGTTCTTC.

This sequence joins TRBV18 and TRBJ1-2, with D tentatively TRBD1 (6 bases). V was trimmed by 0 bases and J by 0 bases, leaving 11 bases between them. The CDR3 has 16 amino acids. The germline gives CDR1 KGHSH, CDR2 LQKENI. DNA of the CDR3: TGTGCCAGCTCACCACCCGGACAGACCACTAACTATGGCTACACCTTC. Translating gives CASSPPGQTTNYGYTF. The variable domain in full, completed from reference TRBV18 and TRBJ1-2, reads NAGVMQNPRHLVRRRGQEARLRCSPMKGHSHVYWYRQLPEEGLKFMVYLQKENIIDESGMPKERFSAEFPKEGPSILRIQQVVRGDSAAYFCASSPPGQTTNYGYTFGSGTRLTVV.

There are a few counts of this clone. The chain has TRBV30 and TRBJ2-7; D is undetermined. The CDR3 sequence is 11 residues long. Germline CDR1 reads GTSNPN; CDR2 reads SVGIG (reference sequence). Trimming removed 3 bases from V and 1 base from J, with 4 bases in between. CDR3 in amino acids: CAWRHSYEQYF. The CDR3 DNA is TGTGCCTGGAGGCATTCCTACGAGCAGTACTTC.

This clone appeared a few times. V usage is TRBV5-1 and J usage is TRBJ2-7; TRBD1 aligns across 8 bases. CDR3 length: 15 residues. The ends lost 3 bases at V and 4 bases at J; junction bases unmatched: 9. In germline, CDR1 is SGHRS, CDR2 YFSETQ. CDR3 DNA sequence: TGCGCCAGCAGCTCCGGGACAGGTGGGGGGTACGAGCAGTACTTC. Its protein product is CASSSGTGGGYEQYF.

This chain joins TRBV25-1 and TRBJ1-6; D gene uncertain. CDR1 is MGHDK, CDR2 SYGVNS, per germline. The CDR3 extends over 15 amino acids. Trimming cost V 4 bases and J 5 bases, with 12 bases left between them. The CDR3 region is CASSVGPGDNSPLHF. The CDR3, as DNA: TGTGCCAGCAGTGTTGGACCGGGAGATAATTCACCCCTCCACTTT.

The CDR3 here is CASSGQGWYGYTF. DNA of the CDR3: TGTGCCAGCAGCGGCCAGGGTTGGTATGGCTACACCTTC. The chain employs TRBV9 and TRBJ1-2; perhaps TRBD1 as D (5 bases). The V and J ends lost 3 bases and 5 bases respectively, with 11 bases between them. CDR3 length: 13 amino acids. Germline lookup yields CDR1 SGDLS and CDR2 YYNGEE.

The chain carries TRBV5-6 and TRBJ1-2; D is unresolved. The length of the CDR3 is 16 residues. Germline-derived CDR1 and CDR2 are SGHDT and YYEEEE. V was shortened by 0 bases and J by 6 bases, with 18 bases between the two germline ends. CDR3: CASSLAGWGWTNGYTF. The CDR3 region has the DNA TGTGCCAGCAGCTTGGCCGGGTGGGGTTGGACGAATGGCTACACCTTC. The full variable domain, rest sourced from reference TRBV5-6 and TRBJ1-2, is DAGVTQSPTHLIKTRGQQVTLRCSPKSGHDTVSWYQQALGQGPQFIFQYYEEEERQRGNFPDRFSGHQFPNYSSELNVNALLLGDSALYLCASSLAGWGWTNGYTFGSGTRLTVV.

This clone was picked up a small number of times. V gene TRBV29-1 combines with J gene TRBJ2-5; 9 nucleotides line up with TRBD1. The CDR3 runs to 15 residues. The germline V gene encodes CDR1 SQVTM and CDR2 ANQGSEA. V was clipped by 5 bases and J by 3 bases; unmatched bases: 10. The CDR3 DNA reads TGCAGCGTTTCGGGACAGGGTAGGAGGAAAGAGACCCAGTACTTC. Protein: CSVSGQGRRKETQYF. Full variable domain (rest looked up from reference TRBV29-1 and TRBJ2-5): SAVISQKPSRDICQRGTSLTIQCQVDSQVTMMFWYRQQPGQSLTLIATANQGSEATYESGFVIDKFPISRPNLTFSTLTVSNMSPEDSSIYLCSVSGQGRRKETQYFGPGTRLLVL.

This clone was found a few times. V usage is TRBV6-6 and J usage is TRBJ1-5; maybe TRBD1 (5 bases). CDR3 length: 15 residues. Germline lookup yields CDR1 MNHNY and CDR2 SVGAGI (reference sequence). V gave up 2 bases and J gave up 6 bases, with 14 bases separating them. CDR3 in amino acids: CASSYNPSGGQPQHF. The CDR3 coding sequence is TGTGCCAGCAGTTACAACCCATCCGGGGGTCAGCCCCAGCATTTT.

This clone was recorded a few times. CDR3 sequence (DNA): TGTGCCAGCTCACCGACGGGACTAGCGGGTGAGCAGTACTTC. It yields the protein CASSPTGLAGEQYF. V is TRBV18 and J is TRBJ2-7; 12 bases line up with TRBD2. The CDR3 length is 14 residues. Trimming took 3 bases from V and 7 from J; bases not matched to a gene: 4. Germline V gene sequence: CDR1 KGHSH, CDR2 LQKENI.

The chain links TRBV29-1 to TRBJ1-1, with a tentative D call TRBD1 (5 bases). The CDR3 consists of 11 residues. Trimming took off 3 bases at V and 8 bases at J, with 10 bases between the two ends. Germline V gives CDR1 SQVTM, CDR2 ANQGSEA. The CDR3 sequence: CSVDHGGEAFF. CDR3 bases: TGCAGCGTTGATCATGGGGGGGAAGCTTTCTTT.

The J gene is TRBJ2-2, the V gene TRBV25-1, with D possibly matching TRBD1 (6 bases). Germline assignment: CDR1 MGHDK and CDR2 SYGVNS. V shed 8 bases and J shed 4 bases, with 11 bases lying between them. The CDR3 sequence is 13 residues long. The CDR3 region has the DNA TGTGCCAGCGGGAGACAGGTCACCGGGGAGCTGTTTTTT. It is translated as CASGRQVTGELFF. The entire variable domain, with the rest obtained from reference TRBV25-1 and TRBJ2-2, is as follows: EADIYQTPRYLVIGTGKKITLECSQTMGHDKMYWYQQDPGMELHLIHYSYGVNSTEKGDLSSESTVSRIRTEHFPLTLESARPSHTSQYLCASGRQVTGELFFGEGSRLTVL.

In this sample, this clone turned up a few times. The V gene is TRBV4-2, the J gene TRBJ1-6; D remains ambiguous. This CDR3 is 17 amino acids long. In germline, CDR1 is LGHNA, CDR2 YNFKEQ. The V gene lost 0 bases and the J gene lost 0 bases, with 9 bases spanning the gap. CDR3 in amino acids: CASSQERGSSYNSPLHF. CDR3 bases: TGTGCCAGCAGCCAAGAACGGGGTAGCTCCTATAATTCACCCCTCCACTTT.

Notes on this clone: Sequence at one end of the junction differs from germline and may be a read error. The CDR3 DNA sequence: TGTGCCAGCAGGGAAGGGGGAAGTCCTCAAGAGACCCAGTACTTC. It yields the protein CASREGGSPQETQYF. The chain couples TRBV2 to TRBJ2-5, with D tentatively TRBD1 (6 bases). The CDR3 runs 15 residues. Germline V lookup: CDR1 SNHLY, CDR2 FYNNEI.

The chain is built from TRBV29-1 and TRBJ2-3, with D possibly being TRBD1 (5 bases). The germline V gene encodes CDR1 SQVTM and CDR2 ANQGSEA. V was shortened by 4 bases and J by 1 base, with 12 bases between the two germline ends. The CDR3 is 14 residues long. Here the CDR3 DNA reads TGCAGCGTTGCTACAGGTTCAGGCACAGATACGCAGTATTTT. This gives the protein CSVATGSGTDTQYF.

The chain links TRBV5-6 to TRBJ1-2, with a possible D match to TRBD1 (5 bases). Germline CDR1 reads SGHDT; CDR2 reads YYEEEE. V lost 4 bases and J 3 bases, leaving 16 bases between the germline ends. CDR3 size: 15 residues. CDR3 coding DNA: TGTGCCAGCAGCACGGACCTGAGAGGGGACTATGGCTACACCTTC. This translates into CASSTDLRGDYGYTF.

CDR3 DNA sequence: TGTGCCAGCAGCTTCAGCGTCTATGGTGCTGAAGCTTTCTTT. Amino acids: CASSFSVYGAEAFF. The V call is TRBV7-2, the J call TRBJ1-1; D unresolved. The CDR3 loop spans 14 amino acids. CDR1 is SGHTA and CDR2 is FQGNSA in the germline V gene. V was cut by 3 bases and J by 6 bases, with 14 bases left in between.

The V gene is TRBV5-6, the J gene TRBJ1-3, with D unresolved. CDR1 is SGHDT, CDR2 YYEEEE, per germline. This CDR3 has 9 amino acids. The CDR3 coding sequence is TGTGCTCTTCGGGACACCATATATTTT. Its protein product is CALRDTIYF.

The V gene is TRBV25-1, the J gene TRBJ2-7; 8 positions match TRBD1. CDR3 length: 14 residues. V shed 6 bases and J 2 bases; nucleotides not matched to a gene: 6. Germline V gene data show CDR1 as MGHDK and CDR2 as SYGVNS. CDR3 loop: CASRIRGPPYEQYF. CDR3 sequence (DNA): TGTGCCAGCAGAATCAGGGGGCCGCCCTACGAGCAGTACTTC.